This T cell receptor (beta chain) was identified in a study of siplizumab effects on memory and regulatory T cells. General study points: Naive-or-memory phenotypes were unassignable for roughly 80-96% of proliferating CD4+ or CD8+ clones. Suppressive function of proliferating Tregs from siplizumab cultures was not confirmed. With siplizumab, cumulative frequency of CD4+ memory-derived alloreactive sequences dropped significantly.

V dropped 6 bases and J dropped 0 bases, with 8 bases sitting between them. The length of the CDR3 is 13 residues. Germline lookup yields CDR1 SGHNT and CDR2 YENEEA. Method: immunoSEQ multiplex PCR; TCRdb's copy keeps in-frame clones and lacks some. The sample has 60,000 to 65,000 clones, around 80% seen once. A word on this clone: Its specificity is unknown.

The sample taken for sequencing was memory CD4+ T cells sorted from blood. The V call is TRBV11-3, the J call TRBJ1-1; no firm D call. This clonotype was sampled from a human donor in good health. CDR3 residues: CASSEGLNTEAFF. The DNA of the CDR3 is TGTGCCAGCAGTGAGGGATTGAACACTGAAGCTTTCTTT. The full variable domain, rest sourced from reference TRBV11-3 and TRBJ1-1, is EAGVVQSPRYKIIEKKQPVAFWCNPISGHNTLYWYLQNLGQGPELLIRYENEEAVDDSQLPKDRFSAERLKGVDSTLKIQPAELGDSAVYLCASSEGLNTEAFFGQGTRLTVV.